This TCR beta chain is from a study of blood T cell repertoires in COVID-19 (dated by TCRdb to the early 2020s). Study-level background: Samples covering the acute and convalescent phases of COVID-19 were provided by collaborators in the United States, Italy and Spain. Deeply sampled blood TCRbeta repertoires from subjects exposed to, actively infected with, or recovered from COVID-19 were included in the dataset. HLA class I and class II types, where available, came from metadata supplied by the sample provider rather than from assay-based typing. Sample metadata almost always included a de-identified subject ID, COVID-19 status, age in years and sex. The repertoires were made available in a free public database intended to serve as a resource for research on the immune response to SARS-CoV-2. The material from the prospective study consisted of cDNA or gDNA derived from T cells, B-cell-depleted T cells, or PBMCs. Samples were obtained from the ongoing ImmuneRACE study (first 160 participants) and from 1,254 subjects provided by 6 global collaborators.

In the case of this clone: No cognate antigen has been identified for it. Base qualities are not at hand, and no much larger clone is one base apart.

TCRbeta CDR3 regions were amplified from genomic DNA by means of the immunoSEQ Assay, a bias-controlled multiplex PCR. The study's own analysis went as follows. Within the assay, amplification of reference gene primers was used to estimate how many nucleated cells each sample contained. Sequence reads were collapsed and filtered to measure the absolute abundance of every unique TCRbeta CDR3 rearrangement. Productive Simpson clonality was computed per sample as the square root of Simpson's diversity index over productive rearrangements. TCRdb carries this immuneACCESS record with in-frame sequences only. Its versions omit some clonotypes, under half of them owing to an unresolved V gene in the studies checked, with the rest unexplained. The V and J calls and clone size were taken over from that table, and D and trimming were inferred from the DNA. For this sample the table gives tens of thousands of clones, of which 85% were detected only once. Jointly, the top ten make up approximately 4.6% of the sample.

Paper-wide results and their limitations: The amount of clinical and demographic metadata varied by source and participant and was provided uncurated.

V is pared back by 5 bases and J by 6 bases, with 23 bases lying between the germline termini. The CDR3 runs 17 amino acids, cysteine and phenylalanine included. Only the CDR3 portion is preserved as DNA: 51 bases, with reading frame beginning at the first base. CDR1 and CDR2 (KGHDR, SFDVKD) derive from the germline V gene. The collaborating institutions used their own protocols to collect whole blood in K2EDTA tubes. Collaborator samples were shipped for TCRbeta analysis as frozen whole blood, isolated PBMCs, or DNA extracted from either sample type. This receptor was obtained from a man at least 80 years old with acute or convalescent COVID-19. What was sequenced was peripheral blood. This receptor chain uses TRBV24-1 and TRBJ2-3; D gene: possibly TRBD1, on 6 matching bases. The DNA reads TGTGCCACCAGTGTAAGTGGGGGTTTACAGGGCGCGGATACGCAGTATTTT. It specifies CATSVSGGLQGADTQYF.